The present entry profiles one T cell receptor beta chain with its context. As yet, its antigen is unknown. This specimen belongs to a study of PD-1 blockade in classical Hodgkin lymphoma. Study-wide results and limits: Reasons behind the repertoire differences stay unclear, perhaps disease activity or earlier therapy. The study found complete responders had baseline diversity similar to newly diagnosed patients. Exclusion covered patients beginning nivolumab under 1 year post-ASCT.

After autologous stem cell transplantation all patients relapsed, and prior brentuximab vedotin exposure differed between cohorts. Some clones are missing from TCRdb's copy, which holds only in-frame ones; the method was immunoSEQ multiplex PCR. This sample has some 150,000 clones; 78% occur once, and the top ten carry about 9.2%. The sample consisted of peripheral blood mononuclear cells (PBMCs), taken before the second cycle of nivolumab. The sequence was collected from a human donor with classical Hodgkin lymphoma.

CDR3 bases: TGTGCCAGCTTCTGGCGGGGGGCAGGCACAGATACGCAGTATTTT. It codes for CASFWRGAGTDTQYF. The chain combines TRBV6-1 with TRBJ2-3; 8 bases line up with TRBD2. Germline CDR1 reads MNHNS; CDR2 reads SASEGT. Losses at the gene ends were 8 bases for V and 1 base for J; bases not matched to a gene: 8. The CDR3 length is 15 residues.